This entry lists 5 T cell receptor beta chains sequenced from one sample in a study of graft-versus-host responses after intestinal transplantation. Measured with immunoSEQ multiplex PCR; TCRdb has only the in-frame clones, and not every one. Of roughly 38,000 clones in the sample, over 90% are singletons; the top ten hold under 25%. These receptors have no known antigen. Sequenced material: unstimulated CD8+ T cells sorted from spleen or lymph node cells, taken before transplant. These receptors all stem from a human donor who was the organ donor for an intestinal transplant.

The CDR3 here is CASSPTGTGDTGELFF. The CDR3 DNA sequence: TGTGCCAGCAGTCCAACCGGGACAGGGGACACCGGGGAGCTGTTTTTT. The chain couples TRBV6-4 to TRBJ2-2; TRBD1 aligns across 10 bases. Germline loops: CDR1 MRHNA, CDR2 SNTAGT. With V trimmed by 5 bases and J by 3 bases, 6 bases remained unmatched. This CDR3 has 16 residues.

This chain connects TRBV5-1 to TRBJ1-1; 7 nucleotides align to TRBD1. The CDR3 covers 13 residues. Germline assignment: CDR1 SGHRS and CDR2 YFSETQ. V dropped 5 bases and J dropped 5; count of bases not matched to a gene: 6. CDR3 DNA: TGCGCCAGCAGTATACAGGGGCCGACTGAAGCTTTCTTT. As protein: CASSIQGPTEAFF.

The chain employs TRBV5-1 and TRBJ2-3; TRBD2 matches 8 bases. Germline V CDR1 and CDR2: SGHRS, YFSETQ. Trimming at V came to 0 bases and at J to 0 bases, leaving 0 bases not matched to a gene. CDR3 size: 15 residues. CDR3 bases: TGCGCCAGCAGCTTGGGACTAGCGAGCACAGATACGCAGTATTTT. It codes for CASSLGLASTDTQYF. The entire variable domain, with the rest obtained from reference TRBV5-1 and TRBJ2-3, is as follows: KAGVTQTPRYLIKTRGQQVTLSCSPISGHRSVSWYQQTPGQGLQFLFEYFSETQRNKGNFPGRFSGRQFSNSRSEMNVSTLELGDSALYLCASSLGLASTDTQYFGPGTRLTVL.

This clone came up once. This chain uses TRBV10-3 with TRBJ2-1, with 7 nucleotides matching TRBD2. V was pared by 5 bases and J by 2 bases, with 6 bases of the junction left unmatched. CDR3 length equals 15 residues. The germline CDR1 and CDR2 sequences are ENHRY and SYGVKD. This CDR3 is CAISPREDAYNEQFF. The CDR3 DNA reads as TGTGCCATCAGTCCCCGGGAGGACGCCTACAATGAGCAGTTCTTC.

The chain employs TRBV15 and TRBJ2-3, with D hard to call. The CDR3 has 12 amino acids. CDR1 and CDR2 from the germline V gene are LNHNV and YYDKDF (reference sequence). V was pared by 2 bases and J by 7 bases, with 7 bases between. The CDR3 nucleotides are TGTGCCACCAGCAGACAATACAATACGCAGTATTTT. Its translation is CATSRQYNTQYF.